One T cell receptor (beta chain) is described in this entry. The sample belongs to a study of blood T cell repertoires in COVID-19. Study in general: The analysed material was cDNA or gDNA that came from T cells, B-cell-depleted T cells, or PBMCs.

In the authors' methods: Estimated nucleated cell counts came from reference gene primer amplification. Only in-frame clones appear in the TCRdb table, and some are missing; sequencing was by immunoSEQ multiplex PCR. V, J and clone size reflect that table, while D and trimming were determined from the DNA. The profile shows 140,000 to 150,000 clones, 84% of them singletons. The study drew participants aged about 18 to 95 years from around 24 US areas. The CDR3 has 16 amino acids. With 5 bases clipped from V and 1 base from J, the junction kept 10 bases outside the gene matches. CDR1 SGHTA and CDR2 FQGNSA come from the germline V gene.

The sequence was obtained from a woman aged 50 to 65 with acute COVID-19. The chain links TRBV7-2 to TRBJ2-7; the match to TRBD2 covers 8 bases. The specimen sequenced was PBMCs or T cells enriched from blood (not recorded which). The CDR3 protein is CASSRTGTSGSYEQYF. The CDR3 coding sequence is TGTGCCAGCAGCCGGACCGGCACTAGCGGATCCTACGAGCAGTACTTC. The complete variable domain, with remaining parts taken from reference TRBV7-2 and TRBJ2-7, reads GAGVSQSPSNKVTEKGKDVELRCDPISGHTALYWYRQSLGQGLEFLIYFQGNSAPDKSGLPSDRFSAERTGGSVSTLTIQRTQQEDSAVYLCASSRTGTSGSYEQYFGPGTRLTVT.